Following are 9 T cell receptor beta chains from one sample sequenced in a study of shared clonotypes between healthy human individuals (dated by TCRdb to about 2020). The library was prepared using the immunoSEQ multiplex PCR assay. What TCRdb holds here is the immuneACCESS table cut down to in-frame rearrangements. Part of the clones is not present; checked against another copy, under half of the missing clones reflect an unresolved V gene, and the others are unexplained. Here the sample has about 1.4 million clones; roughly 96% occur a single time. The ten largest clonotypes hold roughly 1.1% of the sample. The sequenced material came from naive CD4+ T cells sorted from blood. The sample's cell subset or site label is to be understood as: CD45RA+ positively selected. The receptors stem from a young man in good health.

The V call is TRBV18, the J call TRBJ1-1; 7 bases are a match to TRBD1. CDR1 and CDR2 (germline): KGHSH, LQKENI. The CDR3 loop spans 16 amino acids. V lost 1 base to trimming and J lost 2 bases; unmatched junction nucleotides: 7. As DNA, the CDR3 is TGTGCCAGCTCACCACGACTGACAGGGACCAACACTGAAGCTTTCTTT. Its translation: CASSPRLTGTNTEAFF.

V is TRBV27 and J is TRBJ1-2; 9 bases are shared with TRBD1. With 6 bases clipped from V and 2 bases from J, the junction kept 10 bases outside the gene matches. Germline loops: CDR1 MNHEY, CDR2 SMNVEV (reference sequence). The CDR3 sequence is 16 residues long. The DNA for the CDR3 is TGTGCCAGCAGCTTTGGTGCGGGACAGGGCAACTATGGCTACACCTTC. Amino acids: CASSFGAGQGNYGYTF.

This chain connects TRBV18 to TRBJ2-1, with TRBD2 identical over 11 bases. V shed 3 bases and J 6 bases; nucleotides not matched to a gene: 7. Germline V gene sequence: CDR1 KGHSH, CDR2 LQKENI. The length of the CDR3 is 16 residues. The CDR3 reads CASSPTALAGVNEQFF. Here the CDR3 DNA reads TGTGCCAGCTCACCGACAGCACTAGCGGGAGTCAATGAGCAGTTCTTC.

The CDR3 spells CASSLGKAPRELFF. The CDR3 bases are TGTGCCAGCAGTTTAGGGAAAGCACCGAGGGAGCTGTTTTTT. This sequence joins TRBV27 and TRBJ2-2; unclear D gene. Trimming stripped 2 bases from V and 9 bases from J, with 13 bases between. Germline loops: CDR1 MNHEY, CDR2 SMNVEV (reference sequence). The CDR3 sequence is 14 residues long.

The chain recombines TRBV5-4 with TRBJ2-1, with 13 positions matching TRBD2. Germline V CDR1 and CDR2: SGHNT, YYREEE (reference sequence). V dropped 4 bases and J dropped 5; count of bases not matched to a gene: 6. The CDR3 has 16 amino acids. The DNA for the CDR3 is TGTGCCAGCAGCGGGACCGGGACTAGCGGGAACAATGAGCAGTTCTTC. As protein: CASSGTGTSGNNEQFF.

The chain has TRBV7-9 and TRBJ2-1; D not certain. Germline CDR1 is SEHNR and CDR2 is FQNEAQ (reference sequence). This CDR3 is built from 12 residues. Trimming left V 5 bases short and J 7 bases short, with 9 bases between. The CDR3, as DNA: TGTGCCAGCAGCCCCTCTTTAAATGAGCAGTTCTTC. The encoded protein is CASSPSLNEQFF.

The rearrangement joins TRBV11-2 to TRBJ2-7, with D unresolved. CDR3 length: 12 residues. The germline V and J ends were trimmed by 2 bases and 5 bases, with 7 bases remaining between them. Germline CDR1 and CDR2: SGHAT and FQNNGV. CDR3 amino acids: CASSLKFHEQYF. CDR3 coding DNA: TGTGCCAGCAGCTTAAAATTTCACGAGCAGTACTTC. Filled out from reference TRBV11-2 and TRBJ2-7, the complete variable domain reads EAGVAQSPRYKIIEKRQSVAFWCNPISGHATLYWYQQILGQGPKLLIQFQNNGVVDDSQLPKDRFSAERLKGVDSTLKIQPAKLEDSAVYLCASSLKFHEQYFGPGTRLTVT.

The chain links TRBV19 to TRBJ2-3; D gene unclear. With 4 bases removed from V and 2 bases from J, the gap between germline ends came to 13 bases. Germline loops: CDR1 LNHDA, CDR2 SQIVND (reference sequence). The CDR3 consists of 15 residues. The CDR3 region is CASSRGWSYTDTQYF. CDR3 nucleotide sequence: TGTGCCAGTAGTAGGGGATGGAGCTACACAGATACGCAGTATTTT.

A word on this clone: The same CDR3 arises from other DNA sequences in this sample as well. This rearrangement joins TRBV9 to TRBJ2-5; the D is unclear. The CDR3 sequence is 13 residues long. Per the germline V gene, CDR1 is SGDLS and CDR2 is YYNGEE. V was pared by 0 bases and J by 5 bases, with 8 bases between. CDR3 coding DNA: TGTGCCAGCAGCGTAGGGGTTAGGGAGACCCAGTACTTC. Residues: CASSVGVRETQYF.